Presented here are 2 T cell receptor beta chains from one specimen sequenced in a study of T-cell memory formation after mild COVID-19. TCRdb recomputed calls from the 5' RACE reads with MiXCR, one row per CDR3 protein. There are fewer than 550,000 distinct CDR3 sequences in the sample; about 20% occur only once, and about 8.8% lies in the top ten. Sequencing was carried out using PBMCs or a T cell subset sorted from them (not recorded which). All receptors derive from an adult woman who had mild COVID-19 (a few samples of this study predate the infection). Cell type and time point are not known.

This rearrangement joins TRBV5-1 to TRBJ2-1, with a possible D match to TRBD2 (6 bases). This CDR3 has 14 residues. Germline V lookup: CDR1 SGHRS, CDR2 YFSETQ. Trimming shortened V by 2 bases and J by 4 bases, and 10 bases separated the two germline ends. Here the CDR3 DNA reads TGCGCCAGCAGCTTCGGGGGACTGTACAATGAGCAGTTCTTC. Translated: CASSFGGLYNEQFF.

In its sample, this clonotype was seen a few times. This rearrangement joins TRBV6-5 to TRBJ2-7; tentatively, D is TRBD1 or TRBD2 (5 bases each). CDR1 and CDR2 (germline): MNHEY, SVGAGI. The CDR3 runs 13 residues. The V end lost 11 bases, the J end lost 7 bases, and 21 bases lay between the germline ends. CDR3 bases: TGTGCCGTCTACGGGACCAGCCTAAGAGAGCAGTACTTC. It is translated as CAVYGTSLREQYF.